The 27 T cell receptor beta chains in this list originate from one sample, sequenced in a study of T cells in localized non-small cell lung cancer. Profiling relied on immunoSEQ multiplex PCR, and the TCRdb table lists in-frame clones only, not all of them. The sample yields 35,000 to 45,000 clones, roughly 90% seen once. The material was peripheral blood, obtained before any cancer treatment. Every receptor here comes from a female donor aged 60 or older with stage I squamous cell lung carcinoma.

This clone has only a few counts. The rearrangement joins TRBV5-4 to TRBJ2-5, with D perhaps TRBD2 (5 bases). The CDR3 covers 12 residues. V lost 4 bases and J 5 bases, leaving 9 bases between the germline ends. Germline values: CDR1 SGHNT, CDR2 YYREEE (reference sequence). CDR3 nucleotide sequence: TGTGCCAGCAGCCCCCCGGGGGAGACCCAGTACTTC. Its translation is CASSPPGETQYF.

The rearrangement joins TRBV7-2 to TRBJ2-7; 8 bases fit TRBD2. Germline V CDR1 and CDR2: SGHTA, FQGNSA. This CDR3 comprises 15 residues. V lost 0 bases and J lost 0; bases outside the gene matches: 1. The CDR3 bases are TGTGCCAGCAGCTTAGCAGCGGGGGACTCCTACGAGCAGTACTTC. Amino acids: CASSLAAGDSYEQYF. The full variable domain, completed using reference TRBV7-2 and TRBJ2-7, is GAGVSQSPSNKVTEKGKDVELRCDPISGHTALYWYRQSLGQGLEFLIYFQGNSAPDKSGLPSDRFSAERTGGSVSTLTIQRTQQEDSAVYLCASSLAAGDSYEQYFGPGTRLTVT.

The chain joins TRBV5-6 to TRBJ2-5, with a tentative D call TRBD2 (6 bases). The V gene lost 4 bases and the J gene lost 2 bases, with 18 bases spanning the gap. Germline-derived CDR1 and CDR2 are SGHDT and YYEEEE. The CDR3 extends over 16 amino acids. The CDR3: CASSQARRDLQETQYF. The CDR3, as DNA: TGTGCCAGCAGCCAAGCAAGGAGGGACCTTCAAGAGACCCAGTACTTC.

This chain uses TRBV30 with TRBJ2-2, with D perhaps TRBD1 or TRBD2 (5 bases each). CDR3 length: 15 amino acids. The ends were cut back, 2 bases at V and 1 base at J, with 11 bases in the middle. Germline V gene data show CDR1 as GTSNPN and CDR2 as SVGIG (reference sequence). CDR3 DNA sequence: TGTGCCTGGAGTCAGGGCGGGTGGAACACCGGGGAGCTGTTTTTT. It translates to CAWSQGGWNTGELFF.

The chain combines TRBV29-1 with TRBJ2-3; no definite D call. This CDR3 comprises 15 residues. Trimming took off 3 bases at V and 1 base at J, with 14 bases between the two ends. The germline V gene encodes CDR1 SQVTM and CDR2 ANQGSEA. CDR3 DNA sequence: TGCAGCGTTGACGGTTTTTCAGCTCGCACAGATACGCAGTATTTT. Translating it yields CSVDGFSARTDTQYF.

The genes are TRBV7-8 and TRBJ2-1; possible D gene TRBD2, 5 bases. The CDR3 length is 13 residues. Germline V gene data show CDR1 as SGHVS and CDR2 as FQNEAQ. Trimming cost V 3 bases and J 3 bases, with 6 bases left between them. The CDR3, as DNA: TGTGCCAGCAGCTTGGAGGACTACAATGAGCAGTTCTTC. Translated, it gives CASSLEDYNEQFF. Full variable domain (rest looked up from reference TRBV7-8 and TRBJ2-1): GAGVSQSPRYKVAKRGQDVALRCDPISGHVSLFWYQQALGQGPEFLTYFQNEAQLDKSGLPSDRFFAERPEGSVSTLKIQRTQQEDSAVYLCASSLEDYNEQFFGPGTRLTVL.

The rearrangement uses TRBV7-9 and TRBJ1-5; possible D gene TRBD1, 5 bases. V was trimmed by 5 bases and J by 2 bases, leaving 10 bases between them. CDR3 size: 14 residues. The germline CDR1 and CDR2 sequences are SEHNR and FQNEAQ (reference sequence). CDR3 coding DNA: TGTGCCAGCAGCCGAACGGGGGGCAATCAGCCCCAGCATTTT. Translated, it gives CASSRTGGNQPQHF.

The V call is TRBV4-1, the J call TRBJ2-3; D gene ambiguous. CDR3 length: 13 amino acids. Germline V CDR1 and CDR2: MGHRA, YSYEKL. Deletions cut 0 bases from V and 7 bases from J, with 8 bases between. The CDR3, as DNA: TGCGCCAGCAGCCAAGATCCGGCCTATACGCAGTATTTT. Translated: CASSQDPAYTQYF.

This clone has only one observation. The V call is TRBV7-9, the J call TRBJ2-1, with TRBD2 identical over 14 bases. The CDR3 sequence is 13 residues long. Germline V gives CDR1 SEHNR, CDR2 FQNEAQ (reference sequence). CDR3 bases: TGTGCAGACGGACTAGCGGGGGGCAATGAGCAGTTCTTC. Translating it yields CADGLAGGNEQFF.

The CDR3 loop is CASGPTGRVHYNEQFF. The CDR3 bases are TGTGCTAGTGGCCCAACCGGGAGAGTCCACTACAATGAGCAGTTCTTC. The V call is TRBV12-5, the J call TRBJ2-1, with D perhaps TRBD2 (6 bases). The CDR3 totals 16 residues. The germline V gene has CDR1 LGHNT and CDR2 FRNRAP. Deletions cut 6 bases from V and 3 bases from J, with 18 bases between.

The CDR3 sequence is CASSQGLRRPSRSYEQYF. Written as DNA, the CDR3 is TGTGCCAGCAGCCAAGGGCTGCGGCGGCCTTCGAGGTCCTACGAGCAGTACTTC. The chain has TRBV4-2 and TRBJ2-7, with no clear D. CDR3 length equals 18 residues. V shed 1 base and J shed 1 base, with 20 bases lying between them. From germline, CDR1 is LGHNA and CDR2 YNFKEQ.

The chain employs TRBV6-6 and TRBJ2-5; D is perhaps TRBD1 (6 bases). V lost 7 bases to trimming and J lost 4 bases, with 19 bases between them. CDR3 length: 15 residues. Germline assignment: CDR1 MNHNY and CDR2 SVGAGI (reference sequence). CDR3 DNA sequence: TGTGCCAGCACCCGGGACAAAGCGTTGCGAGAGACCCAGTACTTC. Translation gives CASTRDKALRETQYF.

The J gene is TRBJ2-2, the V gene TRBV6-4; the match to TRBD2 covers 13 bases. Germline CDR1 and CDR2: MRHNA and SNTAGT. Losses at the gene ends were 3 bases for V and 6 bases for J; bases not matched to a gene: 4. The CDR3 is 16 residues long. This chain's CDR3 is CASSEEGLAGAGELFF. In DNA, the CDR3 is TGTGCCAGCAGTGAGGAAGGACTAGCGGGAGCCGGGGAGCTGTTTTTT.

The chain carries TRBV30 and TRBJ2-5, with 11 bases matching TRBD2. CDR1 is GTSNPN and CDR2 is SVGIG in the germline V gene (reference sequence). The CDR3 is 15 amino acids. V lost 1 base to trimming and J lost 2 bases; unmatched junction nucleotides: 3. In DNA form, the CDR3 reads TGTGCCTGGAGTGGGGGACTAGCGGAACAAGAGACCCAGTACTTC. As protein: CAWSGGLAEQETQYF.

The CDR3 loop is CASSFRLTGGHEQFF. CDR3 coding DNA: TGTGCCAGCAGCTTCCGTCTGACGGGGGGCCATGAGCAGTTCTTC. The chain links TRBV7-9 to TRBJ2-1, with TRBD2 as a possible D gene (7 bases). Per germline, CDR1 SEHNR and CDR2 FQNEAQ (reference sequence). CDR3 length: 15 residues. Trimming pared 3 bases from V and 8 bases from J, leaving 17 bases between.

The V gene is TRBV2, the J gene TRBJ2-5, with D possibly being TRBD2 (6 bases). The CDR3 spans 14 residues. Germline V gives CDR1 SNHLY, CDR2 FYNNEI. With 7 bases removed from V and 7 bases from J, the gap between germline ends came to 19 bases. The CDR3 coding sequence is TGTGCCAGCACCCCGGTGGGGGGACGCGGGACCCAGTACTTC. Translation gives CASTPVGGRGTQYF. The full variable domain, completed using reference TRBV2 and TRBJ2-5, is EPEVTQTPSHQVTQMGQEVILRCVPISNHLYFYWYRQILGQKVEFLVSFYNNEISEKSEIFDDQFSVERPDGSNFTLKIRSTKLEDSAMYFCASTPVGGRGTQYFGPGTRLLVL.

The chain carries TRBV2 and TRBJ2-1; no firm D call. Germline V gene lookup returns CDR1 SNHLY and CDR2 FYNNEI. This CDR3 comprises 14 residues. Trimming removed 8 bases at V and 4 bases at J, with 15 bases between. CDR3 protein: CASSTQRVYNEQFF. As DNA, the CDR3 is TGTGCCAGCTCTACCCAGCGCGTTTACAATGAGCAGTTCTTC.

J is TRBJ1-1 and V is TRBV9; 10 nucleotides agree with TRBD1. The CDR3 length is 16 residues. J lost 5 bases, V lost 2 bases, and 9 bases had no gene match. CDR1 is SGDLS, CDR2 YYNGEE, per germline. The DNA of the CDR3 is TGTGCCAGCAGCGTCCTCACCGGGACAGGGGAAACTGAAGCTTTCTTT. Translation gives CASSVLTGTGETEAFF.

This chain links TRBV10-2 with TRBJ1-6; D is ambiguous. Germline V lookup: CDR1 WSHSY, CDR2 SAAADI. The CDR3 is 15 residues long. V was clipped by 0 bases and J by 9 bases, with 12 bases between them. The CDR3 loop is CASSESKTTTSPLHF. CDR3 in DNA: TGCGCCAGCAGTGAGTCGAAAACAACAACTTCACCCCTCCACTTT.

V and J are TRBV30 and TRBJ2-1; 9 bases are shared with TRBD2. The trim removed 0 bases at V and 4 bases at J, leaving 19 bases unmatched. CDR1 is GTSNPN, CDR2 SVGIG, per germline (reference sequence). The CDR3 consists of 20 residues. CDR3 amino acids: CAWSVKGRGVAGVLYNEQFF. CDR3 coding DNA: TGTGCCTGGAGTGTAAAGGGGAGGGGGGTAGCGGGAGTGTTATACAATGAGCAGTTCTTC.

The rearrangement links TRBV6-5 to TRBJ2-7; 8 bases map to TRBD2. With V trimmed by 8 bases and J by 4 bases, 4 bases remained unmatched. The CDR3 extends over 12 amino acids. CDR1 is MNHEY, CDR2 SVGAGI, per germline. CDR3 DNA: TGTGCCAGCTGGGGCGGGAGGTACGAGCAGTACTTC. Its translation is CASWGGRYEQYF.

This clone was counted a single time. The chain is built from TRBV9 and TRBJ2-5; D could derive from TRBD1 or TRBD2 (6 bases each). Trimming left V 1 base short and J 2 bases short, with 9 bases between. From germline, CDR1 is SGDLS and CDR2 YYNGEE. This CDR3 is 14 amino acids long. The CDR3: CASSVTGRQETQYF. CDR3 bases: TGTGCCAGCAGCGTAACAGGGAGGCAAGAGACCCAGTACTTC.

The chain is built from TRBV28 and TRBJ2-7; the D is unclear. The CDR3 consists of 13 residues. Germline-derived CDR1 and CDR2 are MDHEN and SYDVKM. Trimming took 4 bases from V and 0 from J, leaving 7 bases between them. Here the CDR3 reads CASSYASSYEQYF. The CDR3 region has the DNA TGTGCCAGCAGTTACGCGAGCTCCTACGAGCAGTACTTC.

The rearrangement joins TRBV5-1 to TRBJ2-3; D unclear. V was trimmed by 2 bases and J by 2 bases, leaving 15 bases between them. Germline CDR1 SGHRS, CDR2 YFSETQ. The CDR3 is 16 amino acids. The CDR3 DNA reads as TGCGCCAGCAGCTTCCTGACACGCTCCACCACAGATACGCAGTATTTT. Translation: CASSFLTRSTTDTQYF. Looking up the rest from reference TRBV5-1 and TRBJ2-3 gives the full variable domain: KAGVTQTPRYLIKTRGQQVTLSCSPISGHRSVSWYQQTPGQGLQFLFEYFSETQRNKGNFPGRFSGRQFSNSRSEMNVSTLELGDSALYLCASSFLTRSTTDTQYFGPGTRLTVL.

The chain has TRBV5-1 and TRBJ2-1; 13 bases map to TRBD2. The V gene end was trimmed by 1 base and the J gene end by 6 bases; junction bases not matched to a gene: 10. Germline CDR1 SGHRS, CDR2 YFSETQ. The CDR3 sequence is 18 residues long. Written as DNA, the CDR3 is TGCGCCAGCAGCTTGAGGGGGACTAGCGGGGTAATAGGCAATGAGCAGTTCTTC. Translation gives CASSLRGTSGVIGNEQFF.

The chain employs TRBV7-3 and TRBJ2-1, with 11 positions matching TRBD2. The V and J ends lost 1 base and 5 bases, in that order; junction bases with no gene match: 1. This CDR3 has 15 residues. Germline V gives CDR1 SGHTA, CDR2 FQGTGA. The CDR3: CASSLMGLADNEQFF. CDR3 in DNA: TGTGCCAGCAGCTTAATGGGACTAGCGGACAATGAGCAGTTCTTC.

This chain uses TRBV13 with TRBJ1-1; no firm D call. Trimming took 3 bases from V and 1 from J, leaving 9 bases between them. The germline CDR1 and CDR2 sequences are PRHDT and FYEKMQ (reference sequence). The CDR3 has 14 residues. The CDR3 loop reads CASSLGRSNTEAFF. The CDR3 bases are TGTGCCAGCAGCTTGGGCAGATCGAACACTGAAGCTTTCTTT.